This T cell receptor (beta chain) was identified during a study of blood T cell repertoires in COVID-19. Overall study context: COVID-19 samples from acute and convalescent phases originated in the United States, Italy and Spain. Nucleic acid was either cDNA or gDNA, and it came from T cells, B-cell-depleted T cells, or PBMCs.

Original analysis: Amplified reference gene primers provided the basis for estimating nucleated cell counts. Clones were read by immunoSEQ multiplex PCR, and TCRdb kept only the in-frame ones, dropping some. V and J calls and clone size come straight from that table; D and trimming were deduced from the DNA. The profile covers some 25,000 clones, with 90% to 95% appearing a single time and approximately 30% taken by the ten largest. J lost 1 base, V lost 3 bases, and 10 bases had no gene match. The CDR3 spans 17 residues. In germline, CDR1 is MDHEN, CDR2 SYDVKM. This clonotype was obtained from a man between 65 and 80 years old with active COVID-19. This sequence joins TRBV28 and TRBJ2-5; the match to TRBD1 covers 8 bases. Sequencing was performed on peripheral blood. The CDR3 region is CASSLVGGQDIQETQYF. The CDR3 DNA is TGTGCCAGCAGTTTGGTTGGGGGACAGGATATCCAAGAGACCCAGTACTTC.